A selection of T cell receptor beta chains follows, all from one sample in a study of T cells expressing NK-cell markers. TCRdb reanalyzed the 5' RACE reads and collapses them to one entry per CDR3 protein, without DNA. The sample yields about 550,000 distinct CDR3 sequences, of which the top ten take up approximately 3.6%. Sequencing was carried out using blood T cells: a sorted CD56 or NKG2C T cell subset, CD4+ or CD8+ T cells, or bulk PBMC T cells (not recorded which). These receptors all stem from a young man in good health. The CDR3 runs from the conserved cysteine through the conserved F or W. The order of the fields is J gene, V gene, CDR3 protein.

j_call: TRBJ2-1
v_call: TRBV11-2
cdr3_aa: CASTVVGGSYNEQFF

j_call: TRBJ1-2
v_call: TRBV7-8
cdr3_aa: CASSTRHSPYGYTF

j_call: TRBJ2-1
v_call: TRBV6-2/TRBV6-3
cdr3_aa: CASRPLGLAGGGEFF

j_call: TRBJ2-7
v_call: TRBV29-1
cdr3_aa: CSVTCGIPGEQYF

j_call: TRBJ1-6
v_call: TRBV10-2
cdr3_aa: CASSDWGRANSPLHF

j_call: TRBJ2-1
v_call: TRBV20-1
cdr3_aa: CSASLGAGSNEQFF

j_call: TRBJ2-3
v_call: TRBV18
cdr3_aa: CASSPLPDSKFTDTQYF

j_call: TRBJ2-3
v_call: TRBV11-2
cdr3_aa: CASSLGTTNTDTQYF

j_call: TRBJ1-3
v_call: TRBV18
cdr3_aa: CASSPQGAQRGNTIYF

j_call: TRBJ2-3
v_call: TRBV29-1
cdr3_aa: CSVDGTGGDTQYF

j_call: TRBJ1-2
v_call: TRBV6-2/TRBV6-3
cdr3_aa: CASRRLRQGDYGYTF

j_call: TRBJ2-1
v_call: TRBV20-1
cdr3_aa: CSVKADSGNNIYNEQFF

j_call: TRBJ2-7
v_call: TRBV30
cdr3_aa: CAWEPGLITSYEQYF

j_call: TRBJ1-2
v_call: TRBV12-3/TRBV12-4
cdr3_aa: CASSPGTTGLHYGYTF

j_call: TRBJ2-7
v_call: TRBV20-1
cdr3_aa: CSASSLGGASGTYEQYF

j_call: TRBJ2-6
v_call: TRBV6-1
cdr3_aa: CASSENGVSGANVLTF

j_call: TRBJ2-1
v_call: TRBV19
cdr3_aa: CASTNELAGTGGFF

j_call: TRBJ2-1
v_call: TRBV25-1
cdr3_aa: CASNGQGTVGQFF

j_call: TRBJ2-3
v_call: TRBV12-5
cdr3_aa: CASGLVVSGTTDAQYF

j_call: TRBJ2-1
v_call: TRBV12-3/TRBV12-4
cdr3_aa: CASSLFSGASYNEQFF

j_call: TRBJ1-4
v_call: TRBV20-1
cdr3_aa: CSAPDRGQGEKLFF

j_call: TRBJ1-5
v_call: TRBV4-1
cdr3_aa: CASSQEGTGVNPQHF

j_call: TRBJ2-5
v_call: TRBV20-1
cdr3_aa: CSARLYSQETQYF

j_call: TRBJ1-4
v_call: TRBV5-5
cdr3_aa: CASSIRAIGEKLFF

j_call: TRBJ2-7
v_call: TRBV5-6
cdr3_aa: CASSFGQNLNRYEQYF

j_call: TRBJ2-7
v_call: TRBV29-1
cdr3_aa: CSACIGQGAYEQYF

j_call: TRBJ1-4
v_call: TRBV2
cdr3_aa: CASTEELTTNEKLFF

j_call: TRBJ1-2
v_call: TRBV12-3/TRBV12-4
cdr3_aa: CASSPGTGVGYTF

j_call: TRBJ1-3
v_call: TRBV20-1
cdr3_aa: CSASQGAGRGNTIYF

j_call: TRBJ2-5
v_call: TRBV15
cdr3_aa: CATSKDRVSEETQYF

j_call: TRBJ2-1
v_call: TRBV28
cdr3_aa: CASTHGVNTYNEQFF

j_call: TRBJ2-7
v_call: TRBV11-2
cdr3_aa: CASSLGLRGFEQYF

j_call: TRBJ2-1
v_call: TRBV6-2/TRBV6-3
cdr3_aa: CASSWAPGRLGNEQFF

j_call: TRBJ2-3
v_call: TRBV11-3
cdr3_aa: CASSPQTGTRRTDTQYF

j_call: TRBJ2-5
v_call: TRBV7-9
cdr3_aa: CASSSAAGGNQETQYF

j_call: TRBJ2-1
v_call: TRBV6-1
cdr3_aa: CASYKAGGDNEQFF

j_call: TRBJ1-5
v_call: TRBV7-2
cdr3_aa: CASSKATGNGQPQHF

j_call: TRBJ2-3
v_call: TRBV29-1
cdr3_aa: CSVVVGGGNADTQYF

j_call: TRBJ1-1
v_call: TRBV12-3/TRBV12-4
cdr3_aa: CASSPRQAANTEAFF

j_call: TRBJ1-5
v_call: TRBV12-3/TRBV12-4
cdr3_aa: CASNSNRGIDSNQPQHF

j_call: TRBJ1-1
v_call: TRBV9
cdr3_aa: CASSVGLGGVSEAFF

j_call: TRBJ2-2
v_call: TRBV5-1
cdr3_aa: CASSLARLDGGELFF

j_call: TRBJ2-1
v_call: TRBV3-1
cdr3_aa: CASSLRVTNDEQFF

j_call: TRBJ2-4
v_call: TRBV3-1
cdr3_aa: CASSQGSAKNIQYF

j_call: TRBJ2-1
v_call: TRBV5-1
cdr3_aa: CASSPLGDRAGSYNEQFF

j_call: TRBJ2-1
v_call: TRBV12-3/TRBV12-4
cdr3_aa: CASNEGPARGLAEEQFF

j_call: TRBJ2-2
v_call: TRBV7-9
cdr3_aa: CASSSGQAAGELFF

j_call: TRBJ2-3
v_call: TRBV6-1
cdr3_aa: CASTDRDGSDTQYF

j_call: TRBJ2-5
v_call: TRBV12-3/TRBV12-4
cdr3_aa: CASSVSGRVQETQYF

j_call: TRBJ2-5
v_call: TRBV5-1
cdr3_aa: CASSLNTGGGGETQYF

j_call: TRBJ2-7
v_call: TRBV3-1
cdr3_aa: CASSQKKGGRVEQYF

j_call: TRBJ1-2
v_call: TRBV12-3/TRBV12-4
cdr3_aa: CASSTGQGNGYTF

j_call: TRBJ2-7
v_call: TRBV7-9
cdr3_aa: CASSHPVEVGEQYF

j_call: TRBJ1-6
v_call: TRBV20-1
cdr3_aa: CSARDLGDSYNSPLHF

j_call: TRBJ2-5
v_call: TRBV6-1
cdr3_aa: CASRINRGRETQYF

j_call: TRBJ2-3
v_call: TRBV14
cdr3_aa: CASSPTWGPTDTQYF

j_call: TRBJ1-3
v_call: TRBV9
cdr3_aa: CASSAGLGVLRGNTIYF

j_call: TRBJ1-4
v_call: TRBV6-4
cdr3_aa: CASSDTHGEKLFF

j_call: TRBJ2-5
v_call: TRBV5-1
cdr3_aa: CASSEGQGDETQYF

j_call: TRBJ2-6
v_call: TRBV11-2
cdr3_aa: CASKVGSGANVLTF